These 25 T cell receptor beta chains share one sample of origin, sequenced in a study of T cells in narcolepsy. Measured with immunoSEQ multiplex PCR; TCRdb has only the in-frame clones, and not every one. The profile shows almost 25,000 clones, around 63% of them singletons. Sequences were obtained from memory (CD45RA-) CD4+ T cells from blood. The receptors derive from a human donor in good health.

V gene TRBV11-3 combines with J gene TRBJ2-4; a possible D gene is TRBD1 (6 bases). CDR1 and CDR2 from the germline V gene are SGHNT and YENEEA. The V end lost 5 bases, the J end lost 3 bases, and 14 bases lay between the germline ends. The CDR3 runs to 15 residues. DNA for the CDR3: TGTGCCAGCAGCCCGAGGGCAGGGGACAAAAACATTCAGTACTTC. This encodes CASSPRAGDKNIQYF.

This chain connects TRBV9 to TRBJ1-3; D not resolved. The germline V and J ends were trimmed by 0 bases and 4 bases, with 11 bases remaining between them. CDR3 length: 15 amino acids. The germline gives CDR1 SGDLS, CDR2 YYNGEE. The CDR3 sequence: CASSVDGSHGNTIYF. In DNA form, the CDR3 reads TGTGCCAGCAGCGTAGACGGCTCCCACGGAAACACCATATATTTT.

This clone was counted only a few times. This chain links TRBV5-1 with TRBJ2-7; D not resolved. The CDR3 has 13 residues. V dropped 4 bases and J dropped 2 bases, with 10 bases sitting between them. CDR1 and CDR2 from the germline V gene are SGHRS and YFSETQ. DNA of the CDR3: TGCGCCAGCAGCCCGGAAGGCGCCTACGAGCAGTACTTC. Residues: CASSPEGAYEQYF.

Here the CDR3 DNA reads TGCGCCAGCAGCCAATCAGCCGTACGCAAGACCGGGGAGCTGTTTTTT. Translating it yields CASSQSAVRKTGELFF. The V and J genes are TRBV4-3 and TRBJ2-2; D remains unclear. The CDR3 is made up of 16 amino acids. Trimming shortened V by 2 bases and J by 5 bases, and 15 bases separated the two germline ends. In germline, CDR1 is LGHNA, CDR2 YSLEER.

V gene TRBV18 combines with J gene TRBJ1-2, with 8 bases lining up with TRBD1. Germline CDR1 is KGHSH and CDR2 is LQKENI. Trimming removed 3 bases from V and 2 bases from J; junction bases left unmatched: 2. The CDR3 consists of 14 residues. CDR3: CASSPGQANYGYTF. Written as DNA, the CDR3 is TGTGCCAGCTCACCGGGACAGGCGAACTATGGCTACACCTTC.

This clone showed up just a few times. This sequence joins TRBV19 and TRBJ2-2; tentative D call: TRBD2 (6 bases). The germline V and J ends were trimmed by 4 bases and 4 bases, with 10 bases remaining between them. This CDR3 contains 14 residues. The V gene's germline CDR1 is LNHDA and CDR2 SQIVND (reference sequence). CDR3 region: CASSTGLTTGELFF. Written as DNA, the CDR3 is TGTGCCAGTAGTACGGGACTGACCACCGGGGAGCTGTTTTTT.

This clone was picked up a small number of times. J is TRBJ2-1 and V is TRBV7-2; possibly TRBD2 for D (5 bases). The V gene lost 5 bases and the J gene lost 8 bases, with 19 bases spanning the gap. The germline V gene has CDR1 SGHTA and CDR2 FQGNSA. CDR3 size: 15 residues. As DNA, the CDR3 is TGTGCCAGCAGCCCCGGCGGGTCAGCGAGGGATGAGCAGTTCTTC. This translates into CASSPGGSARDEQFF.

The rearrangement joins TRBV15 to TRBJ2-7, with D maybe TRBD1 (6 bases). V lost 8 bases and J 3 bases, leaving 20 bases between the germline ends. Germline V lookup: CDR1 LNHNV, CDR2 YYDKDF (reference sequence). CDR3 length: 15 amino acids. Written as DNA, the CDR3 is TGTGCCACCCAGGCGCACAGGGACCCCTTCTACGAGCAGTACTTC. Its protein is CATQAHRDPFYEQYF.

This clone turned up a few times. Other DNA sequences of this sample code for an identical CDR3. The rearrangement joins TRBV25-1 to TRBJ1-5; D unresolved. Germline V CDR1 and CDR2: MGHDK, SYGVNS. The V gene lost 1 base and the J gene lost 3 bases, with 10 bases spanning the gap. The CDR3 runs to 15 residues. The CDR3 loop is CASSESGQPNQPQHF. CDR3 nucleotide sequence: TGTGCCAGCAGTGAATCCGGCCAGCCCAATCAGCCCCAGCATTTT.

This chain joins TRBV7-4 and TRBJ2-3, with 7 bases identical to TRBD1. With 2 bases clipped from V and 9 bases from J, the junction kept 2 bases outside the gene matches. Germline lookup yields CDR1 SGHVT and CDR2 SQSDAQ. This CDR3 region has 12 residues. The DNA for the CDR3 is TGTGCCAGCAGCTTAAAAGGGGGCACGCAGTATTTT. This encodes CASSLKGGTQYF. Variable domain in full (rest from reference TRBV7-4 and TRBJ2-3): GAGVSQSPRYKVAKRGRDVALRCDSISGHVTLYWYRQTLGQGSEVLTYSQSDAQRDKSGRPSGRFSAERPERSVSTLKIQRTEQGDSAVYLCASSLKGGTQYFGPGTRLTVL.

This clone was observed once. This chain joins TRBV7-9 and TRBJ1-5; maybe TRBD1 (5 bases). Germline assignment: CDR1 SEHNR and CDR2 FQNEAQ (reference sequence). V lost 5 bases and J 5 bases, leaving 10 bases between the germline ends. This CDR3 comprises 13 residues. This CDR3 reads CASSQLGDQPQHF. The CDR3, as DNA: TGTGCCAGCAGCCAATTGGGGGATCAGCCCCAGCATTTT.

The J gene is TRBJ2-3, the V gene TRBV18, with 13 bases that match TRBD2. Germline V gene lookup returns CDR1 KGHSH and CDR2 LQKENI. Trimming at V came to 2 bases and at J to 0 bases, leaving 5 bases not matched to a gene. CDR3 size: 18 residues. The CDR3 region has the DNA TGTGCCAGCTCACCAGAACTAGCGGGGGGGCCTAGCACAGATACGCAGTATTTT. Its translation: CASSPELAGGPSTDTQYF.

This clone was counted a few times. The chain employs TRBV2 and TRBJ1-2; D may be TRBD1 (6 bases). Trimming cost V 7 bases and J 4 bases, with 10 bases left between them. CDR1 is SNHLY, CDR2 FYNNEI, per germline. The CDR3 is 12 amino acids. The DNA for the CDR3 is TGTGCCAGCACGGGGACACTCTATGGCTACACCTTC. It codes for CASTGTLYGYTF.

This clone was detected only a few times. The rearrangement links TRBV5-6 to TRBJ2-3; 10 bases agree with TRBD2. The CDR3 is 16 residues long. Germline V gene lookup returns CDR1 SGHDT and CDR2 YYEEEE. The J segment lost 0 bases and the V segment lost 3 bases, leaving 4 bases of the junction unmatched. The CDR3 reads CASSSSSGGSTDTQYF. In DNA form, the CDR3 reads TGTGCCAGCAGCTCCTCTAGCGGGGGCAGCACAGATACGCAGTATTTT. Complete variable domain (other parts from reference TRBV5-6 and TRBJ2-3): DAGVTQSPTHLIKTRGQQVTLRCSPKSGHDTVSWYQQALGQGPQFIFQYYEEEERQRGNFPDRFSGHQFPNYSSELNVNALLLGDSALYLCASSSSSGGSTDTQYFGPGTRLTVL.

The rearrangement joins TRBV30 to TRBJ1-5; D is possibly TRBD1 (6 bases). CDR3 length: 15 amino acids. V lost 5 bases, J lost 3 bases, and 17 bases lay in between. CDR1 is GTSNPN and CDR2 is SVGIG in the germline V gene (reference sequence). The CDR3 DNA reads as TGTGCCTGGGCAGGGGATAGCGGGTCCAATCAGCCCCAGCATTTT. Translation gives CAWAGDSGSNQPQHF.

The CDR3 reads CASSQEGTGEAFF. CDR3 DNA: TGCGCCAGCAGCCAAGAGGGGACAGGGGAGGCTTTCTTT. This chain links TRBV4-3 with TRBJ1-1; 10 bases map to TRBD1. V trimming: 0 bases; J trimming: 11 bases; junction bases outside the gene matches: 3. The CDR3 consists of 13 residues. Germline lookup yields CDR1 LGHNA and CDR2 YSLEER.

The table lists this clone with a few counts. This sequence joins TRBV6-1 and TRBJ2-7, with unresolved D. V dropped 5 bases and J dropped 0 bases, with 11 bases sitting between them. Looked up from germline, CDR1 is MNHNS and CDR2 is SASEGT. The CDR3 is made up of 14 amino acids. The DNA for the CDR3 is TGTGCCAGCAGTCGCACGACGGCCTCCTACGAGCAGTACTTC. Protein product: CASSRTTASYEQYF.

Notes on this clone: Germline is not matched at one junction end, which may reflect a read error. V is TRBV30 and J is TRBJ2-5; D is possibly TRBD1 or TRBD2 (5 bases each). Germline V lookup: CDR1 GTSNPN, CDR2 SVGIG (reference sequence). CDR3 length: 13 amino acids. The CDR3 region is CARSVWGKETQYF. The DNA for the CDR3 is TGTGCCCGGAGTGTCTGGGGGAAGGAGACCCAGTACTTC.

The V gene is TRBV5-1, the J gene TRBJ2-7, with no clear D. Germline V CDR1 and CDR2: SGHRS, YFSETQ. V shed 4 bases and J shed 2 bases, with 10 bases lying between them. CDR3 length equals 13 residues. The DNA for the CDR3 is TGCGCCAGCAGCGTGACATCCCCCTACGAGCAGTACTTC. Translation gives CASSVTSPYEQYF.

This sequence joins TRBV11-3 and TRBJ2-1; TRBD1 matches 10 bases. The CDR3 runs 14 residues. Germline V gene lookup returns CDR1 SGHNT and CDR2 YENEEA. Losses at the gene ends were 5 bases for V and 4 bases for J; bases not matched to a gene: 2. CDR3 nucleotide sequence: TGTGCCAGCAGCACGGGACAGGGGTACAATGAGCAGTTCTTC. It encodes CASSTGQGYNEQFF.

About this clone itself: Other DNA sequences in the same sample also yield this CDR3. V is TRBV18 and J is TRBJ2-5; 13 nucleotides agree with TRBD2. CDR3 length: 16 residues. J lost 5 bases, V lost 3 bases, and 6 bases had no gene match. Germline loops: CDR1 KGHSH, CDR2 LQKENI. The CDR3 is CASSPRLAGGEETQYF. Written as DNA, the CDR3 is TGTGCCAGCTCACCTAGACTAGCGGGAGGTGAGGAGACCCAGTACTTC.

The CDR3, as DNA: TGTGCCAGCAGCCCGGACAGATCACCCCTCCACTTT. Protein sequence: CASSPDRSPLHF. V and J are TRBV7-9 and TRBJ1-6; D possibly corresponds to TRBD1 (6 bases). V was pared by 5 bases and J by 10 bases, with 9 bases between. The CDR3 has 12 amino acids. Germline V CDR1 and CDR2: SEHNR, FQNEAQ (reference sequence).

The gene calls are TRBV30 and TRBJ2-1, with 10 bases identical to TRBD2. The CDR3 spans 15 residues. V lost 5 bases to trimming and J lost 2 bases; unmatched junction nucleotides: 6. The V gene's germline CDR1 is GTSNPN and CDR2 SVGIG (reference sequence). The CDR3 reads CAWDSSGGAYNEQFF. CDR3 nucleotide sequence: TGTGCCTGGGACTCAAGCGGGGGGGCCTACAATGAGCAGTTCTTC.

In this sample, this clone turned up a few times. CDR3 in amino acids: CASSLIGSRNNEQFF. CDR3 in DNA: TGTGCCAGCAGCTTAATCGGGAGTAGAAACAATGAGCAGTTCTTC. J is TRBJ2-1 and V is TRBV7-9; TRBD2 might be the D (6 bases). Germline V lookup: CDR1 SEHNR, CDR2 FQNEAQ (reference sequence). Trimming removed 2 bases from V and 5 bases from J, with 13 bases in between. The CDR3 totals 15 residues. The entire variable domain, with the rest obtained from reference TRBV7-9 and TRBJ2-1, is as follows: DTGVSQNPRHKITKRGQNVTFRCDPISEHNRLYWYRQTLGQGPEFLTYFQNEAQLEKSRLLSDRFSAERPKGSFSTLEIQRTEQGDSAMYLCASSLIGSRNNEQFFGPGTRLTVL.

The J gene is TRBJ1-3, the V gene TRBV18; D is perhaps TRBD1 (5 bases). The CDR3 has 15 amino acids. Germline CDR1 KGHSH, CDR2 LQKENI. The V and J ends lost 3 bases and 0 bases respectively, with 9 bases between them. CDR3 amino acids: CASSPGGDSGNTIYF. The CDR3 nucleotides read TGTGCCAGCTCACCTGGGGGGGACTCTGGAAACACCATATATTTT.